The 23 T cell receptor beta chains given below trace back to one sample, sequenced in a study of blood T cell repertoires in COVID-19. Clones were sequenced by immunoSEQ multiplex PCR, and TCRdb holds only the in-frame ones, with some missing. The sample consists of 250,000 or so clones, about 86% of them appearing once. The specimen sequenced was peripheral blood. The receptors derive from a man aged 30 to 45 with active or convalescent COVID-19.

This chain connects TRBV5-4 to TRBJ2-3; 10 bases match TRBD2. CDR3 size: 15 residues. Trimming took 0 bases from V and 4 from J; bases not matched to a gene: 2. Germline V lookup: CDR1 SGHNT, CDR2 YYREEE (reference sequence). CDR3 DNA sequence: TGTGCCAGCAGCTTGGAGCGGGGGGGGCCAGATACGCAGTATTTT. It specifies CASSLERGGPDTQYF.

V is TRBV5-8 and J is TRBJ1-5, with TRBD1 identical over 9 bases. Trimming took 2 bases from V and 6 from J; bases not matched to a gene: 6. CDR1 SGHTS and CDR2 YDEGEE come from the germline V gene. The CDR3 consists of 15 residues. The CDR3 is CASSFGQGHRQPQHF. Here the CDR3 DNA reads TGTGCCAGCAGCTTTGGACAGGGGCATCGTCAGCCCCAGCATTTT.

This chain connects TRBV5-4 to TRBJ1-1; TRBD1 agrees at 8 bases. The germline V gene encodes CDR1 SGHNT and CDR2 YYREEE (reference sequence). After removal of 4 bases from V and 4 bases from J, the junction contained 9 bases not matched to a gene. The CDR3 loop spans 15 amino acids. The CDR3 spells CASSPPTGVGTEAFF. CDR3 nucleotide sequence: TGTGCCAGCAGCCCGCCGACAGGGGTGGGCACTGAAGCTTTCTTT.

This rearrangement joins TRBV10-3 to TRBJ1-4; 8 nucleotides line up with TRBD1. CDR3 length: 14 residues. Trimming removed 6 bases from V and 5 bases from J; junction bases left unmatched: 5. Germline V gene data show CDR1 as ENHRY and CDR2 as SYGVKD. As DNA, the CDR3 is TGTGCCATCAGGCCGGGACAGGAAAATGAAAAACTGTTTTTT. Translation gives CAIRPGQENEKLFF.

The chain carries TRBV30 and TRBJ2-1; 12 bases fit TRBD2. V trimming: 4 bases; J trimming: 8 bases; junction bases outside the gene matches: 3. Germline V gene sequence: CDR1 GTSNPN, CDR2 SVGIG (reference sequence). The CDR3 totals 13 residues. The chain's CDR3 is CAWKTSGGYEQFF. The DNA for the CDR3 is TGTGCCTGGAAGACTAGCGGGGGTTATGAGCAGTTCTTC.

This chain's CDR3 is CASSQGGQGQETQYF. The CDR3 nucleotides are TGTGCCAGCAGCCAAGGCGGACAGGGCCAAGAGACCCAGTACTTC. This chain connects TRBV4-2 to TRBJ2-5, with TRBD1 matching over 8 bases. There are 15 residues in the CDR3. CDR1 LGHNA and CDR2 YNFKEQ come from the germline V gene. The trim removed 1 base at V and 1 base at J, leaving 2 bases unmatched.

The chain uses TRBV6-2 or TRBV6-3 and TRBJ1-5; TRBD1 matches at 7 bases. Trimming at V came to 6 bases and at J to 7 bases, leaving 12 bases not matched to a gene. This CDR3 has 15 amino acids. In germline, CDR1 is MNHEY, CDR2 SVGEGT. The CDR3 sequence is CASSTIDRARQPQHF. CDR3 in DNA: TGTGCCAGCAGCACCATTGACAGGGCTCGGCAGCCCCAGCATTTT.

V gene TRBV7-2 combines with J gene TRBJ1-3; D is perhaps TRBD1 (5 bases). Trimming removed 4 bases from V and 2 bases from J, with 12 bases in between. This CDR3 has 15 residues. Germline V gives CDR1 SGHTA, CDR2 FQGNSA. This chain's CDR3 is CASSSLGLTGNTIYF. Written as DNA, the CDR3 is TGTGCCAGCAGCTCTTTGGGGCTAACTGGAAACACCATATATTTT.

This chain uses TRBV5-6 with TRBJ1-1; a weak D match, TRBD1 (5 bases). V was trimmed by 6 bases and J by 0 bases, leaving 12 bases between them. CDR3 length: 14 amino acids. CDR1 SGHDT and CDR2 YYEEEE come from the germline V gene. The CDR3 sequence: CASTPLGLNTEAFF. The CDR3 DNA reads TGTGCCAGCACTCCCCTGGGGCTGAACACTGAAGCTTTCTTT.

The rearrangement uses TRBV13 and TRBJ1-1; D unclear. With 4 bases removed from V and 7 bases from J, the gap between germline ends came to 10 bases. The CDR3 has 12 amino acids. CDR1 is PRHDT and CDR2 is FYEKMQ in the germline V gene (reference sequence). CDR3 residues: CASSSIESEAFF. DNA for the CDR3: TGTGCCAGCAGCTCCATCGAGAGTGAAGCTTTCTTT.

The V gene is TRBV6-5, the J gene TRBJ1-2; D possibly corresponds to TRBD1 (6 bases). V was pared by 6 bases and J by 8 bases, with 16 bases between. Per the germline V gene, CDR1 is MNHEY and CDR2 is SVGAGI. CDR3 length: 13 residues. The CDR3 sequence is CASRGQGMSGYTF. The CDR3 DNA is TGTGCCAGCAGGGGGCAGGGGATGAGCGGCTACACCTTC.

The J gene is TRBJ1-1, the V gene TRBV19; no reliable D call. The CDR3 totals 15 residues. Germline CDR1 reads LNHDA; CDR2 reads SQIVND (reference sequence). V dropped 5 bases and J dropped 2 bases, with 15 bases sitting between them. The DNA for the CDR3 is TGTGCCAGTAGTGCCCGCGGAGGAGGCAACACTGAAGCTTTCTTT. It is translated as CASSARGGGNTEAFF.

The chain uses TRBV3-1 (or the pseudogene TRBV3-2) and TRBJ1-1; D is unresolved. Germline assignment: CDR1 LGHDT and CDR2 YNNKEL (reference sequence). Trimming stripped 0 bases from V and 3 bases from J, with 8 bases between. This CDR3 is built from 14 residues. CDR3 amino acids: CASSQEISDTEAFF. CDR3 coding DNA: TGTGCCAGCAGCCAAGAGATTTCGGACACTGAAGCTTTCTTT.

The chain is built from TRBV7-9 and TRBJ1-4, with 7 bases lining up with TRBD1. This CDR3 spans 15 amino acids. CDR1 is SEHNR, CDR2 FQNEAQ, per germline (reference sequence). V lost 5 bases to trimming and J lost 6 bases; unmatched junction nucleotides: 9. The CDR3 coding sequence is TGTGCCAGCAGCACGACCCGCGGGACAGATGAAAAACTGTTTTTT. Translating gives CASSTTRGTDEKLFF.

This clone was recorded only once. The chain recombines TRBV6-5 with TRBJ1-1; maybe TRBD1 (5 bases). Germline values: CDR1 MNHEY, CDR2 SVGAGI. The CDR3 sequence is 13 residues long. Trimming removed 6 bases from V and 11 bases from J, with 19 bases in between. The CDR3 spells CASRVPGGWGAFF. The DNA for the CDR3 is TGTGCCAGCAGGGTCCCCGGGGGTTGGGGTGCTTTCTTT.

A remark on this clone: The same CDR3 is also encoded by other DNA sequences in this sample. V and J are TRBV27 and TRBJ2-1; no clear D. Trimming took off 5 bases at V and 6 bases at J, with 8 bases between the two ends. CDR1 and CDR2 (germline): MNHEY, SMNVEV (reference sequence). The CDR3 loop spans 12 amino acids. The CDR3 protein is CASSPGGNEQFF. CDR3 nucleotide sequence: TGTGCCAGCAGTCCAGGTGGCAATGAGCAGTTCTTC.

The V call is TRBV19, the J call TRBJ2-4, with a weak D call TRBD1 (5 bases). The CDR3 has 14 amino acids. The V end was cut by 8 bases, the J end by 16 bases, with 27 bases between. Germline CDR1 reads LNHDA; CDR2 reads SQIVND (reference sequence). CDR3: CASFPGLGGRGIYF. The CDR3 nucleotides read TGTGCCAGTTTCCCAGGGCTGGGCGGCCGTGGAATATACTTC.

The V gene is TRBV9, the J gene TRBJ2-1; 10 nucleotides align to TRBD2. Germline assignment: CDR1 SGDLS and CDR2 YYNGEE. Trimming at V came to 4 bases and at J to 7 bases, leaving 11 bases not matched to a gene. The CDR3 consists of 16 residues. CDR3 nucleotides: TGTGCCAGCAGCATCAGGAGCGGGGGGGCCATAAATGAGCAGTTCTTC. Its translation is CASSIRSGGAINEQFF.

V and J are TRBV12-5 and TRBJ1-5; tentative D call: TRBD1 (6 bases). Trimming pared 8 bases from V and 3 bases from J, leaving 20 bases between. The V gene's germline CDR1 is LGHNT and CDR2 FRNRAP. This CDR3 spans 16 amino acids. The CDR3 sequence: CASQPQKTGNNQPQHF. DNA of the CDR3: TGTGCTAGTCAGCCCCAGAAAACAGGGAACAATCAGCCCCAGCATTTT.

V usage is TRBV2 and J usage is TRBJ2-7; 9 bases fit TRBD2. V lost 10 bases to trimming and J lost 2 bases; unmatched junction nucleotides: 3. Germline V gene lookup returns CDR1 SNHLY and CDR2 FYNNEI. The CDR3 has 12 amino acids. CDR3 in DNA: TGTGCCACCCGACTAGCGGCCTACGAGCAGTACTTC. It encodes CATRLAAYEQYF. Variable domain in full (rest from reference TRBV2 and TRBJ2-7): EPEVTQTPSHQVTQMGQEVILRCVPISNHLYFYWYRQILGQKVEFLVSFYNNEISEKSEIFDDQFSVERPDGSNFTLKIRSTKLEDSAMYFCATRLAAYEQYFGPGTRLTVT.

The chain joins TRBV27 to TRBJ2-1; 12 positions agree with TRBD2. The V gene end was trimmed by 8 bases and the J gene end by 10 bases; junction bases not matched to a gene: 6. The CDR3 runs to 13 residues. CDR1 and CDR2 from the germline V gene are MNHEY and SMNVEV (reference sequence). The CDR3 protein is CASGPGTSGEQFF. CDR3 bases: TGTGCCAGCGGCCCCGGGACTAGCGGGGAGCAGTTCTTC.

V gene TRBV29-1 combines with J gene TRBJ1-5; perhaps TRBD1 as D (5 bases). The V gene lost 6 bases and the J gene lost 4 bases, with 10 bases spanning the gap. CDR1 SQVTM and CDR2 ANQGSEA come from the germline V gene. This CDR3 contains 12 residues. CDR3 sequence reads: CSVRDANQPQHF. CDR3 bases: TGCAGCGTGCGGGACGCAAATCAGCCCCAGCATTTT.

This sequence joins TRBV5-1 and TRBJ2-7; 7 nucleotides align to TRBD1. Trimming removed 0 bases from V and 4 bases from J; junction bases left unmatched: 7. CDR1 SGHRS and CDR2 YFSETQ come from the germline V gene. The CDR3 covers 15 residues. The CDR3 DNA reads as TGCGCCAGCAGCTTGGGACAGGGCAGCCGGTACGAGCAGTACTTC. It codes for CASSLGQGSRYEQYF.